The next 27 T cell receptor beta chains were all read from a single sample in a study of T cell responses to AZD1222 COVID-19 vaccine. Clones were sequenced by immunoSEQ multiplex PCR, and TCRdb holds only the in-frame ones, with some missing. The repertoire holds some 64,000 clones, with about 93% as singletons. The sequencing here drew on peripheral blood, taken 28 days after the second dose of the MenACWY control vaccine. These receptors were obtained from an adult who received the MenACWY meningococcal vaccine as a control.

The CDR3 coding sequence is TGTGCCAGTAGCTTACCAGGGAACTATGGCTACACCTTC. Translating it yields CASSLPGNYGYTF. The chain uses TRBV19 and TRBJ1-2; D perhaps matches TRBD1 (5 bases). Germline values: CDR1 LNHDA, CDR2 SQIVND (reference sequence). There are 13 residues in the CDR3. The germline V and J ends were trimmed by 6 bases and 2 bases, with 10 bases remaining between them. Together with reference TRBV19 and TRBJ1-2, the CDR3 gives the full variable domain: DGGITQSPKYLFRKEGQNVTLSCEQNLNHDAMYWYRQDPGQGLRLIYYSQIVNDFQKGDIAEGYSVSREKKESFPLTVTSAQKNPTAFYLCASSLPGNYGYTFGSGTRLTVV.

The genes are TRBV9 and TRBJ1-2, with 7 bases fitting TRBD1. Germline CDR1 SGDLS, CDR2 YYNGEE. The J segment lost 7 bases and the V segment lost 0 bases, leaving 6 bases of the junction unmatched. The CDR3 is 14 amino acids. DNA for the CDR3: TGTGCCAGCAGCGTAGTTCGGACAGGAGGTGGCTACACCTTC. Translating it yields CASSVVRTGGGYTF. Using reference TRBV9 and TRBJ1-2 for the parts outside the CDR3, the full variable domain is DSGVTQTPKHLITATGQRVTLRCSPRSGDLSVYWYQQSLDQGLQFLIQYYNGEERAKGNILERFSAQQFPDLHSELNLSSLELGDSALYFCASSVVRTGGGYTFGSGTRLTVV.

The CDR3, as DNA: TGTGCCAGTAGTACCTCGCCGGGGACTAATGAAAAACTGTTTTTT. This translates into CASSTSPGTNEKLFF. This sequence joins TRBV19 and TRBJ1-4; no clear D gene. The CDR3 is made up of 15 amino acids. Germline lookup yields CDR1 LNHDA and CDR2 SQIVND (reference sequence). V lost 4 bases, J lost 2 bases, and 11 bases lay in between. Together with reference TRBV19 and TRBJ1-4, the CDR3 gives the full variable domain: DGGITQSPKYLFRKEGQNVTLSCEQNLNHDAMYWYRQDPGQGLRLIYYSQIVNDFQKGDIAEGYSVSREKKESFPLTVTSAQKNPTAFYLCASSTSPGTNEKLFFGSGTQLSVL.

V and J are TRBV5-5 and TRBJ2-1; D possibly corresponds to TRBD2 (5 bases). The CDR3 sequence is 15 residues long. V lost 1 base to trimming and J lost 1 base, with 9 bases between them. The germline V gene encodes CDR1 SGHKS and CDR2 YYEKEE (reference sequence). The CDR3 DNA reads TGTGCCAGCAGCTTGAGGAGCGGATCCTACAATGAGCAGTTCTTC. It encodes CASSLRSGSYNEQFF. Together with reference TRBV5-5 and TRBJ2-1, the CDR3 gives the full variable domain: DAGVTQSPTHLIKTRGQQVTLRCSPISGHKSVSWYQQVLGQGPQFIFQYYEKEERGRGNFPDRFSARQFPNYSSELNVNALLLGDSALYLCASSLRSGSYNEQFFGPGTRLTVL.

This chain links TRBV28 with TRBJ1-3, with a weak D call TRBD1 (6 bases). This CDR3 has 14 amino acids. The V end was cut by 7 bases, the J end by 2 bases, with 12 bases between. Germline V gene lookup returns CDR1 MDHEN and CDR2 SYDVKM. CDR3 bases: TGTGCCAGCACCTTAGGACAGCCTGGAAACACCATATATTTT. This sequence encodes CASTLGQPGNTIYF.

This sequence joins TRBV19 and TRBJ1-5; a weak D match, TRBD1 (5 bases). This CDR3 is 14 amino acids long. The V gene's germline CDR1 is LNHDA and CDR2 SQIVND (reference sequence). Trimming took 5 bases from V and 5 from J, leaving 13 bases between them. CDR3 loop: CASSVGHSDQPQHF. The DNA for the CDR3 is TGTGCCAGTAGTGTAGGACATTCCGATCAGCCCCAGCATTTT.

The chain is built from TRBV12-3 or TRBV12-4 and TRBJ1-2, with D hard to call. The CDR3 runs 12 residues. V was pared by 6 bases and J by 8 bases, with 13 bases between. CDR3 amino acids: CASRLGQDGYTF. The DNA for the CDR3 is TGTGCCAGCAGGTTGGGTCAGGACGGCTACACCTTC.

The chain recombines TRBV23-1 with TRBJ1-1; D unclear. TRBV23-1 carries the ORF label, with uncertain function. The CDR3 length is 13 residues. The ends were cut back, 6 bases at V and 3 bases at J, with 11 bases in the middle. The CDR3: CASSRRWDTEAFF. The CDR3 nucleotides read TGCGCCAGCAGCCGCAGGTGGGACACTGAAGCTTTCTTT.

The chain recombines TRBV27 with TRBJ2-7; 8 nucleotides align to TRBD2. Trimming removed 10 bases from V and 3 bases from J; junction bases left unmatched: 17. CDR1 is MNHEY, CDR2 SMNVEV, per germline (reference sequence). The CDR3 spans 16 residues. The CDR3: CATRLRGTSSGYEQYF. The DNA for the CDR3 is TGTGCCACCCGATTAAGGGGGACTAGTAGTGGCTACGAGCAGTACTTC.

In its sample, this clone was seen once. The chain has TRBV29-1 and TRBJ1-3; D perhaps matches TRBD1 (5 bases). Germline V CDR1 and CDR2: SQVTM, ANQGSEA. There are 15 residues in the CDR3. V lost 4 bases to trimming and J lost 0 bases, with 13 bases between them. CDR3 residues: CSVARGQSSGNTIYF. The CDR3 DNA sequence: TGCAGCGTTGCGAGGGGCCAGAGCTCTGGAAACACCATATATTTT.

The chain has TRBV14 and TRBJ2-5, with D tentatively TRBD2 (6 bases). The germline V gene has CDR1 SGHDN and CDR2 FVKESK. With 4 bases removed from V and 3 bases from J, the gap between germline ends came to 15 bases. The CDR3 spans 15 residues. The CDR3 reads CASSLGRRREETQYF. The DNA of the CDR3 is TGTGCCAGCAGCCTTGGGAGGAGGAGAGAAGAGACCCAGTACTTC.

The rearrangement joins TRBV28 to TRBJ1-1; a weak D match, TRBD1 (6 bases). Germline V gene lookup returns CDR1 MDHEN and CDR2 SYDVKM. V lost 10 bases to trimming and J lost 6 bases, with 12 bases between them. This CDR3 contains 11 residues. The CDR3 region is CATRGRPEAFF. The CDR3 DNA is TGTGCCACCAGGGGACGCCCTGAAGCTTTCTTT.

This clone was picked up a small number of times. This chain links TRBV4-3 with TRBJ2-7; 10 positions agree with TRBD1. V was clipped by 5 bases and J by 7 bases; unmatched bases: 5. Germline CDR1 reads LGHNA; CDR2 reads YSLEER. The CDR3 runs to 13 residues. Written as DNA, the CDR3 is TGCGCCAGCAGCGGGACAGGGGAATTAGAGCAGTACTTC. Translation: CASSGTGELEQYF.

The CDR3 coding sequence is TGTGCCTGTGACGGGGGAGGGGAGACCCAGTACTTC. Amino acid sequence: CACDGGGETQYF. This chain links TRBV30 with TRBJ2-5, with 7 bases that match TRBD2. CDR3 length equals 12 residues. Germline V CDR1 and CDR2: GTSNPN, SVGIG (reference sequence). Trimming took 6 bases from V and 5 from J; bases not matched to a gene: 6.

The chain is built from TRBV3-1 (or the pseudogene TRBV3-2) and TRBJ2-1, with 11 bases matching TRBD2. The V segment lost 4 bases and the J segment 4 bases; nucleotides outside the gene matches: 6. CDR1 and CDR2 (germline): LGHDT, YNNKEL (reference sequence). The CDR3 spans 16 residues. CDR3 DNA sequence: TGTGCCAGCAGCCTTAGACTAGCGGGATCGTACAATGAGCAGTTCTTC. Its translation: CASSLRLAGSYNEQFF.

The rearrangement uses TRBV28 and TRBJ1-5; TRBD1 is a possible D gene (5 bases). Germline values: CDR1 MDHEN, CDR2 SYDVKM. The CDR3 sequence is 14 residues long. Trimming stripped 3 bases from V and 3 bases from J, with 9 bases between. CDR3 protein: CASSLAGFNQPQHF. CDR3 in DNA: TGTGCCAGCAGTTTGGCAGGGTTCAATCAGCCCCAGCATTTT.

This chain joins TRBV18 and TRBJ1-2, with TRBD1 matching 9 bases. Per germline, CDR1 KGHSH and CDR2 LQKENI. J gave up 7 bases and V 3 bases, and 6 bases lay outside the gene matches. The CDR3 sequence is 14 residues long. The CDR3 region has the DNA TGTGCCAGCTCACCCGGACAGGGGCCGGCTGGCTACACCTTC. Its protein product is CASSPGQGPAGYTF.

The rearrangement links TRBV27 to TRBJ2-2; 10 bases fit TRBD2. The CDR3 runs 15 residues. J lost 6 bases, V lost 6 bases, and 7 bases had no gene match. Looked up from germline, CDR1 is MNHEY and CDR2 is SMNVEV (reference sequence). As DNA, the CDR3 is TGTGCCAGCAGCATTCTAGCGGGAGCCTCCGGGGAGCTGTTTTTT. Translation gives CASSILAGASGELFF.

V and J are TRBV3-1 (or the pseudogene TRBV3-2) and TRBJ2-1, with D possibly matching TRBD2 (5 bases). Per the germline V gene, CDR1 is LGHDT and CDR2 is YNNKEL (reference sequence). Trimming removed 3 bases from V and 8 bases from J, with 17 bases in between. The CDR3 consists of 15 residues. The CDR3 protein is CASSHSRAREHEQFF. CDR3 bases: TGTGCCAGCAGCCATTCGCGCGCGAGGGAACATGAGCAGTTCTTC.

The gene calls are TRBV7-2 and TRBJ2-7, with 9 bases aligning to TRBD2. The J segment lost 0 bases and the V segment lost 8 bases, leaving 5 bases of the junction unmatched. This CDR3 has 14 residues. The germline V gene encodes CDR1 SGHTA and CDR2 FQGNSA. The CDR3 DNA reads TGTGCCAGCGGTTTTAGCGGGGGCTCCTACGAGCAGTACTTC. This encodes CASGFSGGSYEQYF.

This chain links TRBV6-5 with TRBJ1-6, with D possibly matching TRBD1 (5 bases). V was cut by 8 bases and J by 9 bases, with 14 bases left in between. This CDR3 is built from 13 residues. Germline assignment: CDR1 MNHEY and CDR2 SVGAGI. For the CDR3, the DNA is TGTGCCAGCGGGGGGTCCTCGAGTTCACCCCTCCACTTT. It codes for CASGGSSSSPLHF.

V is TRBV13 and J is TRBJ1-1; D perhaps matches TRBD1 (6 bases). CDR1 PRHDT and CDR2 FYEKMQ come from the germline V gene (reference sequence). The length of the CDR3 is 14 residues. The V end lost 6 bases, the J end lost 0 bases, and 11 bases lay between the germline ends. The CDR3 nucleotides are TGTGCCAGCAGAGGGGGTCGGGTGAACACTGAAGCTTTCTTT. It is translated as CASRGGRVNTEAFF.

The chain's CDR3 is CASSWTVMNTEAFF. In nucleotides, the CDR3 is TGTGCCAGCAGCTGGACGGTTATGAACACTGAAGCTTTCTTT. The chain has TRBV5-5 and TRBJ1-1; D gene unclear. The germline gives CDR1 SGHKS, CDR2 YYEKEE (reference sequence). Trimming stripped 3 bases from V and 0 bases from J, with 9 bases between. This CDR3 is built from 14 residues.

V is TRBV10-2 and J is TRBJ2-7; 7 bases align to TRBD1. Germline V gene sequence: CDR1 WSHSY, CDR2 SAAADI. CDR3 length equals 13 residues. With V trimmed by 6 bases and J by 6 bases, 8 bases remained unmatched. The CDR3 bases are TGCGCCAGCAGCCCACCGACAGGGACCGAGCAGTACTTC. Translation: CASSPPTGTEQYF.

The chain recombines TRBV30 with TRBJ1-5; TRBD1 matches at 7 bases. Germline V gene lookup returns CDR1 GTSNPN and CDR2 SVGIG (reference sequence). Trimming cost V 4 bases and J 6 bases; bases outside gene matches: 15. The CDR3 has 16 residues. CDR3 sequence reads: CAWKIVDRAPSQPQHF. CDR3 in DNA: TGTGCCTGGAAGATCGTAGACAGGGCCCCAAGTCAGCCCCAGCATTTT.

This chain joins TRBV3-1 (or the pseudogene TRBV3-2) and TRBJ1-4; D is possibly TRBD1 (5 bases). CDR1 and CDR2 (germline): LGHDT, YNNKEL (reference sequence). This CDR3 has 11 residues. V was cut by 4 bases and J by 13 bases, with 10 bases left in between. CDR3 coding DNA: TGTGCCAGCAGCCCGGGACCAGGACTGTTTTTT. It codes for CASSPGPGLFF.

V is TRBV28 and J is TRBJ2-6; 10 positions match TRBD1. The CDR3 covers 17 residues. Trimming removed 6 bases from V and 0 bases from J; junction bases left unmatched: 5. CDR1 is MDHEN, CDR2 SYDVKM, per germline. The CDR3 reads CASRTGGLISGANVLTF. CDR3 nucleotide sequence: TGTGCCAGCAGGACAGGGGGCCTAATCTCTGGGGCCAACGTCCTGACTTTC.